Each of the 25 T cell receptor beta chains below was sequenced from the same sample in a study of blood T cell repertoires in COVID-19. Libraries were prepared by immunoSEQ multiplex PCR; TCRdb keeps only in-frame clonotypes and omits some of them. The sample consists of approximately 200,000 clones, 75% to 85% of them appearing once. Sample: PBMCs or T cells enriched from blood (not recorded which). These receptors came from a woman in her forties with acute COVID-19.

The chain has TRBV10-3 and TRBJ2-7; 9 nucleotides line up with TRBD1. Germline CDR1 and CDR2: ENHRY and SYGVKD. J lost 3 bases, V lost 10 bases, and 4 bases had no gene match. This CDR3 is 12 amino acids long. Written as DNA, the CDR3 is TGTGCCACCCGGGACAGGGTCTACGAGCAGTACTTC. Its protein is CATRDRVYEQYF.

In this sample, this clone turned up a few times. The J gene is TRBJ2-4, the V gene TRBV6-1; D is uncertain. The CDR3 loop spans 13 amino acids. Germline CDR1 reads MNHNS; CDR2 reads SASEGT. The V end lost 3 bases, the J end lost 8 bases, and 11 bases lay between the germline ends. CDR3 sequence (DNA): TGTGCCAGCAGTGAGATCCCTCCGGACATTCAGTACTTC. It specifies CASSEIPPDIQYF.

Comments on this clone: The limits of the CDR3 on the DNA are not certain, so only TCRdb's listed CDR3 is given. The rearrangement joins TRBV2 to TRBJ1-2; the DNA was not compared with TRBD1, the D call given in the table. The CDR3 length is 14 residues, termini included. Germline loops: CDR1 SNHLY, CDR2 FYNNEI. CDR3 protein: CASSTSARVDGYTF.

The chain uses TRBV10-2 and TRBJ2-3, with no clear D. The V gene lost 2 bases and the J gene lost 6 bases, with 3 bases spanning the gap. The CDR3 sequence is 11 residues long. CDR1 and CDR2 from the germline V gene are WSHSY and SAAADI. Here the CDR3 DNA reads TGCGCCAGCAGTGAGGGCGATACGCAGTATTTT. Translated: CASSEGDTQYF.

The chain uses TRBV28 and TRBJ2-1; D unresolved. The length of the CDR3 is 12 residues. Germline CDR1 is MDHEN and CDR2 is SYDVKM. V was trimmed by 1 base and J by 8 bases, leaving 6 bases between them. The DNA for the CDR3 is TGTGCCAGCAGTTTATCTAGTGATGAGCAGTTCTTC. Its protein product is CASSLSSDEQFF.

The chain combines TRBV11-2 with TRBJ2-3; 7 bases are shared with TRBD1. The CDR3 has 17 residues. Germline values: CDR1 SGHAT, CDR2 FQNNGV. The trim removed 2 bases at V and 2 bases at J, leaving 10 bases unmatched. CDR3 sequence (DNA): TGTGCCAGCAGCTTATTCGGGACAGCAAACCCCACAGATACGCAGTATTTT. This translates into CASSLFGTANPTDTQYF.

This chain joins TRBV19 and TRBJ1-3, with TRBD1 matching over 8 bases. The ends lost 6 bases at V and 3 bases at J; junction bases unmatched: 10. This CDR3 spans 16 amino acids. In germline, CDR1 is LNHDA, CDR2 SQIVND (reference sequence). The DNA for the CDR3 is TGTGCCAGTAGACCGCCCCAGGGGGCGCTTGGAAACACCATATATTTT. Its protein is CASRPPQGALGNTIYF. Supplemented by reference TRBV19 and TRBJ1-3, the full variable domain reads DGGITQSPKYLFRKEGQNVTLSCEQNLNHDAMYWYRQDPGQGLRLIYYSQIVNDFQKGDIAEGYSVSREKKESFPLTVTSAQKNPTAFYLCASRPPQGALGNTIYFGEGSWLTVV.

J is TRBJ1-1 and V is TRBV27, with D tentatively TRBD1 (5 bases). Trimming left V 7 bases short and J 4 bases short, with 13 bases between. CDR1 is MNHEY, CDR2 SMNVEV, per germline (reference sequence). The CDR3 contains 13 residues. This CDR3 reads CASTSAGTTEAFF. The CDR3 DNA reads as TGTGCCAGCACCTCAGCGGGGACCACTGAAGCTTTCTTT.

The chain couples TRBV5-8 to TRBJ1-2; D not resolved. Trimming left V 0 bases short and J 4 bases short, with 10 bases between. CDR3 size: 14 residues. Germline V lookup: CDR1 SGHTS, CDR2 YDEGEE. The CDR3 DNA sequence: TGTGCCAGCAGCTTGGGGTACAGATCCTATGGCTACACCTTC. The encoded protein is CASSLGYRSYGYTF.

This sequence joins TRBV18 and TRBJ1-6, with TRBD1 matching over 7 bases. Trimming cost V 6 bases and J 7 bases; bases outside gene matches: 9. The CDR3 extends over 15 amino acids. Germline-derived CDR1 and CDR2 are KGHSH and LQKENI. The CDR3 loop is CASSSGTESNSPLHF. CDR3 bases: TGTGCCAGCTCTTCCGGGACAGAGAGCAATTCACCCCTCCACTTT.

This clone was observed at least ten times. CDR3 sequence (DNA): TGCGCCAGCAGCTTGACAGGGCCGGAGTCCCAGTACTTC. This codes for CASSLTGPESQYF. This rearrangement joins TRBV5-1 to TRBJ2-5; weak D call: TRBD1 (6 bases). V was trimmed by 1 base and J by 9 bases, leaving 13 bases between them. The CDR3 length is 13 residues. Germline V gives CDR1 SGHRS, CDR2 YFSETQ.

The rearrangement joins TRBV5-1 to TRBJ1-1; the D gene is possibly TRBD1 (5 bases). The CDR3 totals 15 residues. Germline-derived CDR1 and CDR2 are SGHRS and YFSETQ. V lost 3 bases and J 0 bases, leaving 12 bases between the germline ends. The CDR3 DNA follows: TGCGCCAGCAGCTCCTGGACAAACATGAACACTGAAGCTTTCTTT. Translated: CASSSWTNMNTEAFF.

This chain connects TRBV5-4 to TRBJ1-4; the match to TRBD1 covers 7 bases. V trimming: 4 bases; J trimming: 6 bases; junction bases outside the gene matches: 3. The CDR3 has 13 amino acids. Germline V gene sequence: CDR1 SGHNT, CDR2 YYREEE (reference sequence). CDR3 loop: CASSRTGDEKLFF. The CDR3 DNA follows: TGTGCCAGCAGCCGAACAGGGGATGAAAAACTGTTTTTT.

In DNA form, the CDR3 reads TGTGCCAGCAGCCAGGCGGACAGGGGGTTTCTACGTCAGCAGTACTTC. This gives the protein CASSQADRGFLRQQYF. This sequence joins TRBV14 and TRBJ2-7; 10 positions match TRBD1. Germline-derived CDR1 and CDR2 are SGHDN and FVKESK. The CDR3 has 16 residues. V trimming: 3 bases; J trimming: 8 bases; junction bases outside the gene matches: 13.

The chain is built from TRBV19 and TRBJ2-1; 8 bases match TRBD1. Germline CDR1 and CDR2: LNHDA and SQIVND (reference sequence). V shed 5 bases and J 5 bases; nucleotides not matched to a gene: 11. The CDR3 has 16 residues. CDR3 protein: CASSLRTGFGHNEQFF. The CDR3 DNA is TGTGCCAGTAGTCTCCGGACAGGGTTCGGTCACAATGAGCAGTTCTTC.

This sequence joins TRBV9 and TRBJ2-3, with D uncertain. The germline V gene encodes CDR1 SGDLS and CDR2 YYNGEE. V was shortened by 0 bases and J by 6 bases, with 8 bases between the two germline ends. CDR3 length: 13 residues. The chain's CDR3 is CASSVGGSDTQYF. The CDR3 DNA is TGTGCCAGCAGCGTAGGAGGCTCGGATACGCAGTATTTT.

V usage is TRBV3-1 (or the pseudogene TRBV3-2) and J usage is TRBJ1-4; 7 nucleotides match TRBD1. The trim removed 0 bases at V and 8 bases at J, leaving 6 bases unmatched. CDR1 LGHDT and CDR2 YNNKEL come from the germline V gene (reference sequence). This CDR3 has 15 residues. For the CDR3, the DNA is TGTGCCAGCAGCCAAGAAGCAGGGGGGTCGGAAAAACTGTTTTTT. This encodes CASSQEAGGSEKLFF.

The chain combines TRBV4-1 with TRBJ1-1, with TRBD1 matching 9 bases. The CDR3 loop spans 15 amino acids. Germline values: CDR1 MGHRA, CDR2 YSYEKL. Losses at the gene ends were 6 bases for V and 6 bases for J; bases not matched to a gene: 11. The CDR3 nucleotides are TGCGCCAGCAGAAAAACGGGACAGGGACACGCTGAAGCTTTCTTT. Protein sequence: CASRKTGQGHAEAFF.

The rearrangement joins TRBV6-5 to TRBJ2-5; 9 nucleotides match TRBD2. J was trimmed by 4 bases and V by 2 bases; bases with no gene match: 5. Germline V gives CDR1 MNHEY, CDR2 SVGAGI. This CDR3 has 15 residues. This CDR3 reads CASSYSGGPRETQYF. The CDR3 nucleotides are TGTGCCAGCAGTTACAGCGGGGGGCCCCGAGAGACCCAGTACTTC.

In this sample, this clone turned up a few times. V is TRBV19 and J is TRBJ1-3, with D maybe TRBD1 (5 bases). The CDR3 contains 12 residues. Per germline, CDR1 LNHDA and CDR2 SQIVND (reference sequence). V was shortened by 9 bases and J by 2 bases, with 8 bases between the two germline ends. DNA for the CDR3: TGTGCCAGACAGGAAACTGGAAACACCATATATTTT. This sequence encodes CARQETGNTIYF. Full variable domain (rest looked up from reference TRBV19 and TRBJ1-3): DGGITQSPKYLFRKEGQNVTLSCEQNLNHDAMYWYRQDPGQGLRLIYYSQIVNDFQKGDIAEGYSVSREKKESFPLTVTSAQKNPTAFYLCARQETGNTIYFGEGSWLTVV.

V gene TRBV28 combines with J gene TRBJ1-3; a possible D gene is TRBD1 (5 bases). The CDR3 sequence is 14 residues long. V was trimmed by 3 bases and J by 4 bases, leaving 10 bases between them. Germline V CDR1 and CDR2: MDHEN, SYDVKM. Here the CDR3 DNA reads TGTGCCAGCAGTTTTCCCAGGGTAGGAAACACCATATATTTT. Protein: CASSFPRVGNTIYF.

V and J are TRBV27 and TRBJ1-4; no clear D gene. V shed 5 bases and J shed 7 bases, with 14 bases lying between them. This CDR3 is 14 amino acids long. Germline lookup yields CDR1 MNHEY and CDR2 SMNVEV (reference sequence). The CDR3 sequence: CASSTPGLGEKLFF. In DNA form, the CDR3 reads TGTGCCAGCAGTACGCCTGGACTCGGTGAAAAACTGTTTTTT.

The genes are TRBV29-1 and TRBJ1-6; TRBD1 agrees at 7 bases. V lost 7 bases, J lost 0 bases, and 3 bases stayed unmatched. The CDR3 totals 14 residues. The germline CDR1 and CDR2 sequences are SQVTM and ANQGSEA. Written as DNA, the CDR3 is TGCAGCGCTCGACAGGGCTCCTATAATTCACCCCTCCACTTT. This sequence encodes CSARQGSYNSPLHF.

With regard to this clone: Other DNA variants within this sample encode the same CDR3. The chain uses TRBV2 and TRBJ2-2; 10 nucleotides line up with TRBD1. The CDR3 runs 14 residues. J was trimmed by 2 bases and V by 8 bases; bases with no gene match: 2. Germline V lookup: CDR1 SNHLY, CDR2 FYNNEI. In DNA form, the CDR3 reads TGTGCCAGCCGACAGGGGGCTAACACCGGGGAGCTGTTTTTT. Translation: CASRQGANTGELFF.

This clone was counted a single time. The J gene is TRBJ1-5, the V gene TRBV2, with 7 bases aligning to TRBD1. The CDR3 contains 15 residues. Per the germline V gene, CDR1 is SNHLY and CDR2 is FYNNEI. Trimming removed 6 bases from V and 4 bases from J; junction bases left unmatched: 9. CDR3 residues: CASRGQRSINQPQHF. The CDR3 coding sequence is TGTGCCAGCAGGGGACAGCGCTCCATAAATCAGCCCCAGCATTTT.